These 13 T cell receptor beta chains came from one sample sequenced in a study of blood T cells in healthy people across ages. A J-beta primer mix and a sample-barcoded 5' primer were used in a second PCR of roughly 7 to 12 cycles. TCRdb itself ran the 5' RACE reads through MiXCR, one entry per CDR3 protein. The data hold a few hundred thousand distinct CDR3 sequences, with 50% to 60% observed a single time. The sequencing sample was made of blood. These receptor sequences come from a man aged 55 to 70 in good health.

The V and J genes are TRBV6-1 and TRBJ2-1; unclear D gene. The CDR3 is 15 residues long. Germline V gene sequence: CDR1 MNHNS, CDR2 SASEGT. Trimming took 8 bases from V and 8 from J, leaving 22 bases between them. The CDR3 bases are TGTGCCAGCCGCGTCGACCCCACTGGAGTGTATGAGCAGTTCTTC. Amino acids: CASRVDPTGVYEQFF.

The chain employs TRBV28 and TRBJ2-5, with TRBD1 identical over 12 bases. Germline V CDR1 and CDR2: MDHEN, SYDVKM. This CDR3 contains 16 residues. The J segment lost 4 bases and the V segment lost 4 bases, leaving 7 bases of the junction unmatched. CDR3 nucleotide sequence: TGTGCCAGCAGTTCCCCGGGACAGGGGGCAAGAGAGACCCAGTACTTC. Its protein product is CASSSPGQGARETQYF.

Many counts were recorded for this clonotype. This chain uses TRBV4-2 with TRBJ2-4, with D possibly being TRBD2 (6 bases). V shed 0 bases and J shed 6 bases, with 15 bases lying between them. Germline V gene sequence: CDR1 LGHNA, CDR2 YNFKEQ. The CDR3 runs 16 residues. CDR3: CASSQDLDGRVNIQYF. The CDR3 nucleotides are TGTGCCAGCAGCCAAGATCTCGACGGGAGAGTAAACATTCAGTACTTC.

V is TRBV12-5 and J is TRBJ2-6; no reliable D call. Per germline, CDR1 LGHNT and CDR2 FRNRAP. The V gene lost 1 base and the J gene lost 0 bases, with 1 base spanning the gap. The CDR3 covers 14 residues. In nucleotides, the CDR3 is TGTGCTAGTGGTTTGGGCTCTGGGGCCAACGTCCTGACTTTC. It yields the protein CASGLGSGANVLTF.

J is TRBJ2-7 and V is TRBV5-1; 7 bases fit TRBD1. The germline gives CDR1 SGHRS, CDR2 YFSETQ. V lost 0 bases and J lost 5; bases outside the gene matches: 11. This CDR3 contains 16 residues. The CDR3 DNA follows: TGCGCCAGCAGCTTGGGGGGGACAGCGACGGGCGACGAGCAGTACTTC. Translated: CASSLGGTATGDEQYF.

J is TRBJ2-1 and V is TRBV7-8; 13 positions match TRBD2. V lost 5 bases to trimming and J lost 4 bases; unmatched junction nucleotides: 8. Germline CDR1 and CDR2: SGHVS and FQNEAQ. The CDR3 is 17 amino acids. The DNA of the CDR3 is TGTGCCAGCAGCCTCAGACTAGCGGGGGGCTATTACAATGAGCAGTTCTTC. Translation gives CASSLRLAGGYYNEQFF.

This clonotype occurred many times. The V and J genes are TRBV20-1 and TRBJ1-2; TRBD1 might be the D (5 bases). This CDR3 has 12 residues. Looked up from germline, CDR1 is DFQATT and CDR2 is SNEGSKA (reference sequence). The V end lost 5 bases, the J end lost 0 bases, and 7 bases lay between the germline ends. CDR3 residues: CSAGASNYGYTF. CDR3 DNA sequence: TGCAGTGCTGGGGCTTCTAACTATGGCTACACCTTC.

This clonotype appeared once. The chain employs TRBV6-2 or TRBV6-3 and TRBJ2-3, with 13 bases lining up with TRBD2. The length of the CDR3 is 18 residues. The germline gives CDR1 MNHEY, CDR2 SVGEGT. The V and J ends lost 2 bases and 6 bases, in that order; junction bases with no gene match: 11. The CDR3 nucleotides read TGTGCCAGCAGTTACGCACTAGCGGGGGGGCCCCTAGAGGATACGCAGTATTTT. Its translation: CASSYALAGGPLEDTQYF.

The CDR3 region is CSARSPTGQETQYF. CDR3 bases: TGCAGTGCTAGATCCCCGACAGGCCAAGAGACCCAGTACTTC. This chain uses TRBV20-1 with TRBJ2-5; tentative D call: TRBD1 (6 bases). This CDR3 has 14 residues. With 2 bases removed from V and 1 base from J, the gap between germline ends came to 11 bases. Germline V gene lookup returns CDR1 DFQATT and CDR2 SNEGSKA (reference sequence).

The chain carries TRBV29-1 and TRBJ1-1; unclear D gene. V dropped 3 bases and J dropped 0 bases, with 5 bases sitting between them. The CDR3 consists of 12 residues. Germline-derived CDR1 and CDR2 are SQVTM and ANQGSEA. The CDR3 reads CSVEELNTEAFF. The CDR3 region has the DNA TGCAGCGTTGAGGAGCTGAACACTGAAGCTTTCTTT. Complete variable domain (other parts from reference TRBV29-1 and TRBJ1-1): SAVISQKPSRDICQRGTSLTIQCQVDSQVTMMFWYRQQPGQSLTLIATANQGSEATYESGFVIDKFPISRPNLTFSTLTVSNMSPEDSSIYLCSVEELNTEAFFGQGTRLTVV.

The chain has TRBV20-1 and TRBJ2-7; D unclear. V was cut by 1 base and J by 2 bases, with 9 bases left in between. CDR3 size: 13 residues. Germline V gene data show CDR1 as DFQATT and CDR2 as SNEGSKA (reference sequence). The CDR3 DNA sequence: TGCAGTGCTAGAGTGGGCTCTCCCTACGAGCAGTACTTC. This encodes CSARVGSPYEQYF.

The V call is TRBV20-1, the J call TRBJ1-2, with D possibly being TRBD1 (6 bases). V lost 6 bases and J lost 4, with 21 bases in between. This CDR3 region has 15 residues. CDR1 is DFQATT, CDR2 SNEGSKA, per germline (reference sequence). CDR3: CSAIPPGQGSYGYTF. CDR3 coding DNA: TGCAGTGCCATCCCTCCGGGACAAGGAAGCTATGGCTACACCTTC.

This chain connects TRBV10-3 to TRBJ1-1, with D perhaps matching TRBD1 (5 bases). V lost 0 bases and J 1 base, leaving 9 bases between the germline ends. The CDR3 has 15 residues. Germline V gives CDR1 ENHRY, CDR2 SYGVKD. The CDR3 region has the DNA TGTGCCATCAGTGAGTCGGGGCAGGGGAACACTGAAGCTTTCTTT. Its translation is CAISESGQGNTEAFF.